This is a list of T cell receptor beta chains from one sample in a study of blood T cell repertoires in COVID-19. Libraries were prepared by immunoSEQ multiplex PCR; TCRdb keeps only in-frame clonotypes and omits some of them. The sample lists approximately 51,000 clones; around nine tenths were seen once. Material for sequencing was peripheral blood. These receptors came from a man between 50 and 59 years old with active COVID-19. Both conserved end residues are part of each CDR3.

cdr3_aa v_call cdr3_length j_call
CASSPGSSGVSYEQYF TRBV11-2 16 TRBJ2-7
CASSPVITGSYEQYF TRBV7-9 15 TRBJ2-7
CASSQGPSSGNTIYF TRBV4-3 15 TRBJ1-3
CASNPGQGLFGGYTF TRBV2 15 TRBJ1-2
CASSRDRVSGSGYNEQFF TRBV3-1/TRBV3-2 18 TRBJ2-1
CASSEILTGYNEQFF TRBV10-2 15 TRBJ2-1
CASSQAITGRQPQHF TRBV4-3 15 TRBJ1-5
CASSPGTDGPKSAYEQYF TRBV7-9 18 TRBJ2-7
CASSPGGQEKSPLHF TRBV4-3 15 TRBJ1-6
CASSSSPTSPWYEQYF TRBV6-6 16 TRBJ2-7
CASGRRAEAFF TRBV6-5 11 TRBJ1-1
CASRPAGGDYGYTF TRBV2 14 TRBJ1-2
CASSQNQREAYEQYF TRBV4-1 15 TRBJ2-7
CASTGGALNTEAFF TRBV19 14 TRBJ1-1
CASSLGSTSRRNEQFF TRBV7-2 16 TRBJ2-1
CSVGDRGTDTQYF TRBV29-1 13 TRBJ2-3
CASSTGTAEGYEQYF TRBV19 15 TRBJ2-7
CASSPRLADNEQFF TRBV18 14 TRBJ2-1
CASSYSKGSQPQHF TRBV6-5 14 TRBJ1-5
CAFSRESGTDTQYF TRBV10-3 14 TRBJ2-3
CASSDDRGHNEQFF TRBV7-2 14 TRBJ2-1
CASSGRLAGGPGGELFF TRBV7-6 17 TRBJ2-2